This TCR beta chain was documented in a study of CD8+CD57+ T cells in acquired aplastic anemia. Looking at the study overall: Each DNA sample taken from sorted CD4+ and CD8+ cells came to 3.2 ug on average.

Profiling of TCR beta VDJ combinations and CDR3 sequences used genomic DNA as template. From the reads, TCRdb called clonotypes with MiXCR, one entry per CDR3 protein. The table records around 190,000 distinct CDR3 sequences, roughly half of them present only once. In its sample, this clonotype was seen a few times. Trimming removed 2 bases at V and 4 bases at J, with 5 bases between. The CDR3 consists of 12 residues. The germline V gene has CDR1 SEHNR and CDR2 FQNEAQ (reference sequence). The origin of this receptor is a human donor in good health, serving as a control. The chain links TRBV7-9 to TRBJ2-5; D remains ambiguous. Sequencing was done on a sample of sorted CD4+, CD8+, or CD8+CD57+ T cells (not recorded which) from PBMCs. In nucleotides, the CDR3 is TGTGCCAGCAGCTTACTCGGAGAGACCCAGTACTTC. This encodes CASSLLGETQYF. Full variable domain (rest looked up from reference TRBV7-9 and TRBJ2-5): DTGVSQNPRHKITKRGQNVTFRCDPISEHNRLYWYRQTLGQGPEFLTYFQNEAQLEKSRLLSDRFSAERPKGSFSTLEIQRTEQGDSAMYLCASSLLGETQYFGPGTRLLVL.